This T cell receptor beta chain was obtained from a study of OX40 agonist ivuxolimab in advanced cancers. Study-level background: Patients were infused with ivuxolimab every 2 weeks at 0.01 to 10 mg/kg. The study, taken as a whole, reports: With doses of 0.1-3.0 mg/kg, partial responders showed among the lowest clonal expansion. Both blood CD4+ and CD8+ T cells showed clonal growth by week 6 at 0.1 to 3.0 mg/kg.

Assay used: immunoSEQ multiplex PCR; TCRdb lists only in-frame clones, some missing. The table has fewer than 80,000 clones, 91% seen once; the top ten hold less than 15%. V was pared by 0 bases and J by 4 bases, with 1 base between. CDR1 is ENHRY, CDR2 SYGVKD, per germline. The CDR3 length is 12 residues. For this clone: Its antigen is unidentified.

The investigators sampled blood at baseline, at cycle 4 day 1, and at cycle 7 day 1. The input for sequencing was CD4+ or CD8+ T cells sorted from blood, taken in a trial of the OX40 agonist ivuxolimab. This TCR derives from an adult with an advanced solid tumor such as melanoma, head and neck, liver or kidney cancer. V is TRBV10-3 and J is TRBJ2-1; D unclear. CDR3 nucleotides: TGTGCCATCAGTGAGTCTTACAATGAGCAGTTCTTC. Protein sequence: CAISESYNEQFF.